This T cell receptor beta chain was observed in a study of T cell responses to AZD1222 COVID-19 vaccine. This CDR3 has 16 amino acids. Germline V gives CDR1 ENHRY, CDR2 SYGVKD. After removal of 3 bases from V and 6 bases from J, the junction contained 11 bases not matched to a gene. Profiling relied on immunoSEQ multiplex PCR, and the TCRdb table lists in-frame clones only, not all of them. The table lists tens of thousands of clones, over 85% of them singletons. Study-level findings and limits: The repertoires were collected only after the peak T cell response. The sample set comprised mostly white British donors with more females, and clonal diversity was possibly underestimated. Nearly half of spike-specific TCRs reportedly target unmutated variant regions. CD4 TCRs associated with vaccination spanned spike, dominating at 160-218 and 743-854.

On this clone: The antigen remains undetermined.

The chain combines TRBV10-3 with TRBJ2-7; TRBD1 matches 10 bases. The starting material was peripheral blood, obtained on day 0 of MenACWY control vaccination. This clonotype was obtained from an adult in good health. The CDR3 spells CAISDSPGTGEGEQYF. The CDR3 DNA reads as TGTGCCATCAGTGATTCCCCCGGGACAGGGGAGGGCGAGCAGTACTTC.